The clone carrying this TCR beta chain was picked up one time. The entry originates in a study of blood T cell repertoires in COVID-19. Study-level information: Donors in the United States, Italy and Spain gave samples during acute or convalescent COVID-19. PBMCs, B-cell-depleted T cells, or T cells were the source of the cDNA or gDNA that made up the material.

In the original analysis: By means of reference gene primer amplification, nucleated cell counts were estimated. Here immunoSEQ multiplex PCR was the method, and the copy in TCRdb shows in-frame clones only, minus some. V, J and clone size derive from that table, while D and trimming were established from the DNA sequence. Among some 220,000 clones, around 80% were seen once, and the ten largest hold over 0.95%. Unmatched junction bases numbered 20, after V lost 11 bases and J lost 3 bases. The CDR3 is 19 residues long. Germline CDR1 LNHNV, CDR2 YYDKDF (reference sequence). The Seattle patients joined while their infection was active and were tracked longitudinally afterward.

The chain links TRBV15 to TRBJ2-1; 12 nucleotides match TRBD2. This sequence was found in a woman aged 30 to 39 with COVID-19, enrolled during active disease. The sequenced sample consisted of peripheral blood. The CDR3 sequence is CASTPGGLAGGPLYNEQFF. DNA of the CDR3: TGTGCCTCCACCCCGGGAGGCCTAGCGGGGGGGCCTCTCTACAATGAGCAGTTCTTC.